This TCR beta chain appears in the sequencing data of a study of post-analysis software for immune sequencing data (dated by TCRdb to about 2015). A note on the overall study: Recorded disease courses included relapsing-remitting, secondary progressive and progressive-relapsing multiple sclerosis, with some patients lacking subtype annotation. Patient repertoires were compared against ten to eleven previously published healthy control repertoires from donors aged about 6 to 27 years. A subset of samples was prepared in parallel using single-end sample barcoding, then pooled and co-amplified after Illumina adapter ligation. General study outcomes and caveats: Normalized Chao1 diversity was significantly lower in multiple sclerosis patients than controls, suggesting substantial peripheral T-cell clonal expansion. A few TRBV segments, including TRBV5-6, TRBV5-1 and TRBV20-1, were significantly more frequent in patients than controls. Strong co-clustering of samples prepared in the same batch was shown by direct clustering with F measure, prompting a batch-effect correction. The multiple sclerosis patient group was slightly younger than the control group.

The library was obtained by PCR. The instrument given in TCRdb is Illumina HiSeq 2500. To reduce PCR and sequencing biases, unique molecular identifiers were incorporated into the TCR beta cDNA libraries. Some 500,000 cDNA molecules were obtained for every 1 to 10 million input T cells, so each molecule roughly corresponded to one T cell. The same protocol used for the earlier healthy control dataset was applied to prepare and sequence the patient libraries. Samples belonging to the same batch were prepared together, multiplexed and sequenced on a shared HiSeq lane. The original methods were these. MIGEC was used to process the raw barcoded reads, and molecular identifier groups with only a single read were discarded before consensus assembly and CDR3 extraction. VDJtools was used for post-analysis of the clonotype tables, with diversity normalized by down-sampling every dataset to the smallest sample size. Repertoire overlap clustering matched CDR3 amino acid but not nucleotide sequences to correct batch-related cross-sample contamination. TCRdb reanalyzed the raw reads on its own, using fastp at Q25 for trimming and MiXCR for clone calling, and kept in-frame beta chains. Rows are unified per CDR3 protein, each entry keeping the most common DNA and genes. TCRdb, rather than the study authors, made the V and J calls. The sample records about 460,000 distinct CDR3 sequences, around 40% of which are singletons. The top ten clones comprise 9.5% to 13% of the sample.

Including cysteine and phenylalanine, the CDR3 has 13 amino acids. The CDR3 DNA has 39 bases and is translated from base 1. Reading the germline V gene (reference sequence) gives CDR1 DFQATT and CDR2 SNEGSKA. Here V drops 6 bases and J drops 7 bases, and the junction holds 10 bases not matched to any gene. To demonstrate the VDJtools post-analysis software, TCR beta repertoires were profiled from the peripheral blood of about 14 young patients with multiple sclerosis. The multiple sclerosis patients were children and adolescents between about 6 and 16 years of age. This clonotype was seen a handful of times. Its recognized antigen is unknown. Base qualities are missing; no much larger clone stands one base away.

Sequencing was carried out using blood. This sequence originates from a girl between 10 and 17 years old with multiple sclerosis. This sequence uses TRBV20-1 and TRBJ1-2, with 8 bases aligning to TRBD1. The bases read TGCAGTGCGCCGACAGGGGTTCTTCTTGGCTACACCTTC. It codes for CSAPTGVLLGYTF.